Given below is one T cell receptor (beta chain) in context. This clone showed up just a few times. The clone's antigen remains unknown. Base qualities were left out, and no much larger clone turns up one base away. The data were taken from a study of blood T cell repertoires in COVID-19 (dated by TCRdb to about 2020). Background on the whole study: Samples from collaborators originated in the United States, Italy and Spain and spanned both the acute and convalescent phases of COVID-19. The prospective study material was composed of cDNA or gDNA derived from T cells, B-cell-depleted T cells, or PBMCs. HLA class I and class II types, where available, came from metadata supplied by the sample provider rather than from assay-based typing. A de-identified subject ID, COVID-19 status, age in years and sex were almost always included in the sample metadata. The dataset comprised deeply sampled blood TCRbeta repertoires from subjects exposed to, actively infected with, or recovered from COVID-19. The repertoires were released in a freely available public database intended as a resource for research on the immune response to SARS-CoV-2. Samples came from the ongoing ImmuneRACE study (first 160 participants) plus 1,254 subjects from 6 global collaborators.

Overall study results and their limits: Clinical and demographic metadata were provided uncurated, with the amount varying by source and participant.

The CDR3 goes from the cysteine to the phenylalanine over 13 residues. Only the CDR3 part of the read is kept: 39 bases, read in frame from the first base. Trimming accounts for 7 bases at V and 9 bases at J, while the number of junction bases matched to no gene is 4. Collaborating institutions collected whole blood in K2EDTA tubes following their own protocols. For TCRbeta analysis, collaborators shipped samples in one of three forms: frozen whole blood, isolated PBMCs, or DNA extracted from either of those sample types. TCRbeta CDR3 regions were amplified from genomic DNA using the immunoSEQ Assay, a bias-controlled multiplex PCR. The authors processed their data as follows. Nucleated cell counts per sample were estimated from amplification of reference gene primers within the assay. To quantify the absolute abundance of each unique TCRbeta CDR3 rearrangement, sequence reads were collapsed and filtered. For each sample, productive Simpson clonality was calculated as the square root of Simpson's diversity index across productive rearrangements. Sourced from immuneACCESS, this table was stored by TCRdb with only in-frame sequences that have V and J called. A share of the clones is absent; for the studies checked, an unresolved V gene accounts for under half, and the remainder has no known explanation. For V, J and clone size, that table is used; D and trimming come from the DNA. The sample includes fewer than 90,000 clones, with 86% observed a single time. The ten largest account for roughly 5% of the sample.

This sequence was found in a man in his forties or fifties with active or convalescent COVID-19. This chain is built from TRBV12-3 or TRBV12-4 and TRBJ2-7, with 15 central nucleotides matching TRBD2. Specimen: peripheral blood. The DNA sequence is TGTGCCAGCACGGGACTAGCGGGGGGCTGGCAGTACTTC. It translates as CASTGLAGGWQYF.